What follows are 29 T cell receptor beta chains derived from one specimen sequenced in a study of blood T cell repertoires in COVID-19 (dated by TCRdb to between 2020 and 2021). Library construction relied on the immunoSEQ multiplex PCR assay. Imported from immuneACCESS, the table was reduced by TCRdb to in-frame sequences with V and J called. These copies leave out some clones; in studies compared against another copy, an unresolved V gene accounts for under half, and the cause of the remainder is not known. Across this sample there are approximately 310,000 clones, with 89% seen only once. The ten largest clones capture roughly 5% of the sample. Sequenced sample: PBMCs or T cells enriched from blood (not recorded which). The source is a man between 60 and 75 years old who had recovered from COVID-19.

J is TRBJ1-1 and V is TRBV19, with 10 nucleotides matching TRBD1. The CDR3 covers 17 residues. Germline V gene sequence: CDR1 LNHDA, CDR2 SQIVND (reference sequence). V dropped 7 bases and J dropped 2; count of bases not matched to a gene: 13. CDR3 sequence reads: CASILPGTGAINTEAFF. The CDR3 DNA follows: TGTGCCAGTATCCTCCCTGGGACAGGGGCCATTAACACTGAAGCTTTCTTT.

The chain is built from TRBV5-1 and TRBJ2-2; the match to TRBD2 covers 13 bases. V was pared by 3 bases and J by 7 bases, with 9 bases of the junction left unmatched. The length of the CDR3 is 17 residues. Germline CDR1 is SGHRS and CDR2 is YFSETQ. CDR3 sequence reads: CASSSPGTSGIGGELFF. DNA for the CDR3: TGCGCCAGCAGCTCCCCCGGGACTAGCGGGATAGGCGGGGAGCTGTTTTTT.

The V and J genes are TRBV5-1 and TRBJ2-7, with D possibly TRBD1 on 6 matching bases. The CDR3 spans 14 residues. V was trimmed by 2 bases and J by 2 bases, leaving 11 bases between them. Germline V gene sequence: CDR1 SGHRS, CDR2 YFSETQ. CDR3: CASSFGTGTYEQYF. DNA of the CDR3: TGCGCCAGCAGCTTTGGTACAGGGACCTACGAGCAGTACTTC.

The chain has TRBV29-1 and TRBJ2-7; 9 bases are a match to TRBD1. Germline assignment: CDR1 SQVTM and CDR2 ANQGSEA. J gave up 6 bases and V 3 bases, and 9 bases lay outside the gene matches. The CDR3 runs 14 residues. CDR3 in DNA: TGCAGCGTTGATCTGACAGGGGGAAGTTCCGAGCAGTACTTC. Translation: CSVDLTGGSSEQYF.

The chain links TRBV5-1 to TRBJ1-4; a weak D match, TRBD1 (5 bases). V lost 4 bases and J 8 bases, leaving 18 bases between the germline ends. This CDR3 is 15 amino acids long. Germline V gives CDR1 SGHRS, CDR2 YFSETQ. The CDR3 region has the DNA TGCGCCAGCAGCCACGGGACTTCACTGGGGGAAAAACTGTTTTTT. Its translation is CASSHGTSLGEKLFF.

The rearrangement uses TRBV30 and TRBJ2-1; 13 bases agree with TRBD2. The germline V gene has CDR1 GTSNPN and CDR2 SVGIG (reference sequence). The CDR3 sequence is 15 residues long. Germline trimming cut 3 bases from V and 6 bases from J; bases unmatched to any gene: 5. The CDR3 loop is CAWRLAGGPVNEQFF. In nucleotides, the CDR3 is TGTGCCTGGAGACTAGCGGGAGGGCCGGTCAATGAGCAGTTCTTC.

This clone was counted between two and nine times. This chain connects TRBV28 to TRBJ1-5; 8 bases map to TRBD1. Germline loops: CDR1 MDHEN, CDR2 SYDVKM. V lost 7 bases and J lost 6; bases outside the gene matches: 8. The CDR3 extends over 14 amino acids. The CDR3 nucleotides read TGTGCCAGCAAACTTGACAGGGGTAGTCAGCCCCAGCATTTT. This encodes CASKLDRGSQPQHF.

In regard to this clone: Other DNA sequences within the sample encode an identical CDR3. In nucleotides, the CDR3 is TGTGCCAGCAGTTTGACAGGAGGCGGAAACACCATATATTTT. Residues: CASSLTGGGNTIYF. The rearrangement links TRBV28 to TRBJ1-3; a possible D gene is TRBD1 (6 bases). V dropped 3 bases and J dropped 4 bases, with 10 bases sitting between them. The CDR3 extends over 14 amino acids. CDR1 is MDHEN, CDR2 SYDVKM, per germline.

This rearrangement joins TRBV19 to TRBJ2-5; D ambiguous. The CDR3 contains 15 residues. Germline V gene data show CDR1 as LNHDA and CDR2 as SQIVND (reference sequence). The V and J ends lost 5 bases and 2 bases respectively, with 15 bases between them. Written as DNA, the CDR3 is TGTGCCAGTAGTTTAGGGCAGGCCCCGCAAGAGACCCAGTACTTC. It specifies CASSLGQAPQETQYF. Together with reference TRBV19 and TRBJ2-5, the CDR3 gives the full variable domain: DGGITQSPKYLFRKEGQNVTLSCEQNLNHDAMYWYRQDPGQGLRLIYYSQIVNDFQKGDIAEGYSVSREKKESFPLTVTSAQKNPTAFYLCASSLGQAPQETQYFGPGTRLLVL.

This clone was seen only once. The gene calls are TRBV7-2 and TRBJ1-6; D is uncertain. With 3 bases removed from V and 7 bases from J, the gap between germline ends came to 13 bases. CDR1 SGHTA and CDR2 FQGNSA come from the germline V gene. This CDR3 region has 15 residues. This chain's CDR3 is CASSLNRGSNSPLHF. DNA of the CDR3: TGTGCCAGCAGCTTGAACCGCGGGTCGAATTCACCCCTCCACTTT.

This chain connects TRBV10-2 to TRBJ2-2; 9 nucleotides agree with TRBD2. Germline V gene sequence: CDR1 WSHSY, CDR2 SAAADI. Trimming at V came to 5 bases and at J to 7 bases, leaving 5 bases not matched to a gene. This CDR3 has 14 amino acids. The CDR3 DNA reads TGCGCCAGCAGTCTTGCGGGAGGGATCGGGGAGCTGTTTTTT. It translates to CASSLAGGIGELFF.

CDR3 in amino acids: CASSFREIEYEQYF. CDR3 coding DNA: TGTGCCAGCAGCTTCAGGGAAATAGAATACGAGCAGTACTTC. The chain is built from TRBV7-8 and TRBJ2-7; D possibly corresponds to TRBD1 (5 bases). Germline assignment: CDR1 SGHVS and CDR2 FQNEAQ. This CDR3 region has 14 residues. V lost 3 bases to trimming and J lost 4 bases, with 13 bases between them.

The chain joins TRBV19 to TRBJ2-3, with D hard to call. The ends were cut back, 3 bases at V and 1 base at J, with 11 bases in the middle. Germline V gene data show CDR1 as LNHDA and CDR2 as SQIVND (reference sequence). The CDR3 extends over 15 amino acids. The DNA of the CDR3 is TGTGCCAGTAGTATCAGTTCGATTCGCACAGATACGCAGTATTTT. This codes for CASSISSIRTDTQYF.

The table lists this clone with a count of one. The J gene is TRBJ1-4, the V gene TRBV28, with 9 nucleotides matching TRBD1. V shed 3 bases and J 11 bases; nucleotides not matched to a gene: 7. Looked up from germline, CDR1 is MDHEN and CDR2 is SYDVKM. The CDR3 spans 14 residues. CDR3: CASSFGDRVTKLFF. As DNA, the CDR3 is TGTGCCAGCAGTTTTGGGGACAGGGTGACGAAACTGTTTTTT.

This chain links TRBV24-1 with TRBJ2-7; 9 bases are a match to TRBD1. Germline assignment: CDR1 KGHDR and CDR2 SFDVKD. The trim removed 2 bases at V and 1 base at J, leaving 8 bases unmatched. The CDR3 length is 17 residues. The CDR3 DNA reads TGTGCCACCAGTGATTCGCCGGGACAGGGCAGTTCCTACGAGCAGTACTTC. This codes for CATSDSPGQGSSYEQYF.

The V and J genes are TRBV7-2 and TRBJ1-5; TRBD1 aligns across 10 bases. The CDR3 is made up of 16 amino acids. The junction had 12 bases not matched to a gene; V was cut back by 2 bases and J by 11 bases. CDR1 SGHTA and CDR2 FQGNSA come from the germline V gene. The CDR3 bases are TGTGCCAGCAGCTTAAGGAGCGGGACAGGGGAGGTAGCCCAGCATTTT. Its translation: CASSLRSGTGEVAQHF.

This chain links TRBV28 with TRBJ2-3; 9 bases align to TRBD2. The CDR3 has 15 amino acids. The junction had 8 bases not matched to a gene; V was cut back by 5 bases and J by 5 bases. Germline CDR1 MDHEN, CDR2 SYDVKM. The CDR3 protein is CASSQLAGRIDTQYF. The CDR3 DNA reads TGTGCCAGCAGTCAGCTAGCGGGAAGGATAGATACGCAGTATTTT. The whole variable domain, remainder taken from reference TRBV28 and TRBJ2-3, is DVKVTQSSRYLVKRTGEKVFLECVQDMDHENMFWYRQDPGLGLRLIYFSYDVKMKEKGDIPEGYSVSREKKERFSLILESASTNQTSMYLCASSQLAGRIDTQYFGPGTRLTVL.

This chain joins TRBV4-1 and TRBJ2-2; no reliable D call. The CDR3 consists of 12 residues. Trimming removed 4 bases from V and 3 bases from J, with 3 bases in between. The V gene's germline CDR1 is MGHRA and CDR2 YSYEKL. In DNA form, the CDR3 reads TGCGCCAGCAGCCCCTACACCGGGGAGCTGTTTTTT. Its protein product is CASSPYTGELFF.

The sample holds one count of this clone. The J gene is TRBJ1-5, the V gene TRBV27; D is undetermined. Trimming removed 6 bases at V and 2 bases at J, with 8 bases between. Germline-derived CDR1 and CDR2 are MNHEY and SMNVEV (reference sequence). This CDR3 spans 13 amino acids. The CDR3 protein is CASRAVGNQPQHF. The CDR3 DNA sequence: TGTGCCAGCAGGGCTGTTGGCAATCAGCCCCAGCATTTT.

The rearrangement links TRBV28 to TRBJ1-2; D call uncertain. In germline, CDR1 is MDHEN, CDR2 SYDVKM. There are 13 residues in the CDR3. V was trimmed by 7 bases and J by 8 bases, leaving 17 bases between them. The CDR3 nucleotides are TGTGCCAGCACGTTGGGCAGCCCTTCCGGCTACACCTTC. It codes for CASTLGSPSGYTF.

The chain couples TRBV12-3 or TRBV12-4 to TRBJ2-3, with a possible D match to TRBD1 (5 bases). V lost 6 bases and J lost 4, with 5 bases in between. The CDR3 is 11 residues long. DNA for the CDR3: TGTGCCAGCAGCAGGGCAGATACGCAGTATTTT. Protein sequence: CASSRADTQYF.

This clone was observed many times. CDR3 region: CASSFITDTQYF. In DNA, the CDR3 is TGTGCCAGCAGTTTTATCACAGATACGCAGTATTTT. The chain joins TRBV27 to TRBJ2-3; unclear D gene. Trimming left V 3 bases short and J 2 bases short, with 3 bases between. The germline CDR1 and CDR2 sequences are MNHEY and SMNVEV (reference sequence). The CDR3 totals 12 residues.

This chain connects TRBV5-8 to TRBJ1-4; the D gene is possibly TRBD1 (6 bases). V lost 3 bases and J lost 8, with 26 bases in between. Germline V lookup: CDR1 SGHTS, CDR2 YDEGEE. The CDR3 runs 18 residues. DNA for the CDR3: TGTGCCAGCAGCTCCCCCACCTCTACAGGGTACAGGCAAGAAAAACTGTTTTTT. Protein: CASSSPTSTGYRQEKLFF.

This clone was seen just once. This chain uses TRBV9 with TRBJ2-1; a weak D match, TRBD1 (6 bases). V lost 0 bases and J 2 bases, leaving 9 bases between the germline ends. This CDR3 is built from 15 residues. The germline gives CDR1 SGDLS, CDR2 YYNGEE. In DNA form, the CDR3 reads TGTGCCAGCAGCGTAGCAGGGGATGCCTACAATGAGCAGTTCTTC. Translated, it gives CASSVAGDAYNEQFF. The full variable domain, completed using reference TRBV9 and TRBJ2-1, is DSGVTQTPKHLITATGQRVTLRCSPRSGDLSVYWYQQSLDQGLQFLIQYYNGEERAKGNILERFSAQQFPDLHSELNLSSLELGDSALYFCASSVAGDAYNEQFFGPGTRLTVL.

The CDR3 nucleotides read TGTGCCAGCAGTCTTCCGGGGGACCCGAGGGATCAGCCCCAGCATTTT. Protein: CASSLPGDPRDQPQHF. The chain is built from TRBV28 and TRBJ1-5, with D possibly TRBD1 on 5 matching bases. Germline V gene lookup returns CDR1 MDHEN and CDR2 SYDVKM. The CDR3 spans 16 residues. The germline V and J ends were trimmed by 5 bases and 5 bases, with 19 bases remaining between them.

The gene calls are TRBV5-4 and TRBJ2-3; D call uncertain. Trimming stripped 1 base from V and 6 bases from J, with 3 bases between. Germline values: CDR1 SGHNT, CDR2 YYREEE (reference sequence). This CDR3 region has 11 residues. DNA of the CDR3: TGTGCCAGCAGCTTGTCTGATACGCAGTATTTT. Protein product: CASSLSDTQYF. The full variable domain, completed using reference TRBV5-4 and TRBJ2-3, is ETGVTQSPTHLIKTRGQQVTLRCSSQSGHNTVSWYQQALGQGPQFIFQYYREEENGRGNFPPRFSGLQFPNYSSELNVNALELDDSALYLCASSLSDTQYFGPGTRLTVL.

This chain uses TRBV12-3 or TRBV12-4 with TRBJ1-5; maybe TRBD1 (5 bases). The CDR3 consists of 13 residues. The germline V and J ends were trimmed by 6 bases and 12 bases, with 18 bases remaining between them. The CDR3 is CASSQLSQGLQHF. In DNA, the CDR3 is TGTGCCAGCAGCCAACTCTCTCAGGGACTCCAGCATTTT.

The rearrangement joins TRBV28 to TRBJ1-2; D is perhaps TRBD1 (6 bases). The CDR3 totals 14 residues. The V gene's germline CDR1 is MDHEN and CDR2 SYDVKM. V was clipped by 6 bases and J by 0 bases, with 11 bases between them. The CDR3 DNA sequence: TGTGCCAGCAGCGGGACATTAGCTAACTATGGCTACACCTTC. Amino acids: CASSGTLANYGYTF.

The chain is built from TRBV7-2 and TRBJ2-7, with TRBD2 identical over 10 bases. This CDR3 region has 16 residues. The V and J ends lost 4 bases and 5 bases, in that order; junction bases with no gene match: 11. Germline V gene sequence: CDR1 SGHTA, CDR2 FQGNSA. For the CDR3, the DNA is TGTGCCAGCAGCTCCCAAATCAGCGGGAGGGCCGACGAGCAGTACTTC. Protein sequence: CASSSQISGRADEQYF. Variable domain in full (rest from reference TRBV7-2 and TRBJ2-7): GAGVSQSPSNKVTEKGKDVELRCDPISGHTALYWYRQSLGQGLEFLIYFQGNSAPDKSGLPSDRFSAERTGGSVSTLTIQRTQQEDSAVYLCASSSQISGRADEQYFGPGTRLTVT.